This TCR beta chain was documented in a study of molecular identifiers for immune sequencing clone quantification (dated by TCRdb to the late 2010s). Regarding the research as a whole: For a replicate experiment, RNA from approximately 20,000 or 100,000 naive CD8 T cells was divided into five aliquots, and four of the five aliquots were sequenced. This methods study used CD8 T cells to benchmark TCR RNA copy counting and molecular-identifier clustering-based TCR repertoire sequencing (MIDCIRS).

The investigation overall reported the following: Highly expanded clone sizes could be underestimated because identical TCR molecules may share a barcode. Roughly 2.8 recovered TCR RNA copies per cell were obtained by modeling, versus approximately 10 by digital PCR, implying a capture efficiency of 25% to 30%. When barcode sub-clustering was left out, chimeric consensus sequences inflated TCR diversity, with chimeras reaching as high as 47%. Clones above 20 RNA copies held over 99% of molecules in CMV-specific effector cells but under 1% in naive cells. A single cell's worth of spiked-in Jurkat TCR RNA was reported detectable even among 850,000 to 1,000,000 naive CD8 T cells. The naive libraries included spiked-in Jurkat TCR RNA (approximately ten copies' worth), and this RNA is not part of the donor repertoire.

The library was obtained by PCR. Sequencing was carried out with a NextSeq 500. Bulk TCR libraries were generated as previously described, with the TCR primers listed in Table S5 used. Purification of total RNA was performed with the Qiagen AllPrep DNA/RNA kit. Before analysis, reads from multiple sequencing runs of the same library were pooled. The study's processing was this. Reads were retained only if their TCR constant sequence matched exactly, and those retained reads were trimmed to 150 nt and grouped according to their 12-nt molecular barcodes. Reads in each barcode group were sub-clustered using a 15% Levenshtein threshold, and a quality-weighted consensus sequence was built for each RNA molecule. Non-functional sequences were removed, as were lower-count sequences one edit away from another. Based on fitting two negative binomial distributions, any barcode sub-cluster with under 20% of the maximum read count was discarded. Through fastp at Q25 and MiXCR, TCRdb rebuilt clones from the public reads, retaining in-frame beta chains. Each CDR3 protein gets just one entry, which takes the most common genes and DNA from the rows behind it. The V and J calls were not made by the authors but by TCRdb's processing. This sample is represented by roughly 55,000 distinct CDR3 sequences; roughly a third of them were singletons. Together, the top ten hold 3% to 4.5% of the sample.

Libraries of naive CD8 T cells were built from about 20,000 to 1,000,000 sorted cells, with 10%, 30% or 50% of the purified RNA used. Naive CD8 T cells, defined as CD8+CD4-CCR7+CD45RA+, were FACS-sorted into RLT Plus buffer on a BD FACSAria II. Roughly ten TCR copies' worth of Jurkat RNA were spiked into roughly 17,000-1,100,000 naive CD8 T cell samples to test detection sensitivity. CD8 T cells were enriched with RosetteSep CD8+ T Cell Enrichment Cocktail and Ficoll-Paque, followed by ACK red cell lysis. Comment on this clonotype: Its antigen has not been determined. Mismatch with germline at one junction end may stem from a read error.

The germline V gene (reference sequence) provides CDR1 DFQATT and CDR2 SNEGSKA. Measured from the cysteine to the phenylalanine, the CDR3 is 17 residues long. The CDR3 DNA has 51 bases and is translated from base 1. This receptor was identified in a human donor in good health. Some libraries in this study had Jurkat cell RNA spiked in. Sequenced sample: naive CD8+ T cells from blood, with Jurkat cell RNA spiked in. This specimen's cell subset or site label, per the study, means: FACS-sorted CD8+CD4-CCR7+CD45RA+ naive T cells. The rearrangement joined TRBV20-1 to TRBJ2-3; the D gene is possibly TRBD1 or TRBD2, with 5 bases matching each. Here the CDR3 is given as CSAGISRGIGYTDTQNF. The bases are TGCAGTGCCGGCATTTCGAGGGGAATCGGCTACACAGATACGCAGAATTTT.